The following is a T cell receptor beta chain sequence with its context. Its specificity is unknown. V lost 3 bases and J lost 0, with 12 bases in between. The CDR3 loop spans 16 amino acids. Germline V CDR1 and CDR2: KGHSH, LQKENI. This sample was taken from a study of cytomegalovirus exposure and HLA in healthy donors. Study as a whole: A later analysis reported the same platform for the 110 or so validation repertoires and the approximately 720 first-cohort repertoires.

Profiled with immunoSEQ multiplex PCR; TCRdb holds only in-frame clones, not every one. Among about 200,000 clones listed, more than 75% were seen once. Notes on the study in general: Listed as cytomegalovirus-associated were roughly 180 TCR beta chains. In vitro assays verified that a few CMV-associated chains recognized CMV antigens specifically.

The sequencing input was PBMCs. The TCR comes from a woman under 30 in good health and CMV-seropositive. The chain employs TRBV18 and TRBJ1-5; D may be TRBD1 (6 bases). The CDR3 region has the DNA TGTGCCAGCTCACCGGACAGTGGCTATAGCAATCAGCCCCAGCATTTT. Translated, it gives CASSPDSGYSNQPQHF.